The subject of this entry is one TCR beta chain. Its antigen is not known. Indicated treatment: roughly 18 received Ad26.COV2.S at low or high dose, single or two shots; roughly five received placebo; per-sample allocation not given. Repertoires come from day 63 after the first vaccine or placebo injection. The sample comes from a study of Ad26.COV2.S vaccination and SARS-CoV-2 variants. Overall study context: Enrollment placed the donor in the COV1001 Ad26.COV2.S trial arm. Donor got 5x10^10 or 1x10^11 viral particles of Ad26.COV2.S. Study observations and caveats: Analyses of TCR breadth and depth may have underestimated total T cell responses. While placebo recipients had lower spike-specific TCR breadth, vaccine recipients had more.

The repertoire was sequenced with immunoSEQ multiplex PCR; TCRdb's copy has only in-frame clones and lacks some. The sample lists 350,000 to 500,000 clones; around 87% were seen once. CDR1 is KGHDR and CDR2 is SFDVKD in the germline V gene. The CDR3 length is 15 residues. Unmatched junction bases numbered 10, after V lost 7 bases and J lost 2 bases. This chain uses TRBV24-1 with TRBJ2-7, with 7 bases that match TRBD1. Sequenced here: peripheral blood, sampled in a trial of Ad26.COV2.S vaccine versus placebo. The clonotype was recovered from a person aged 18-60 years who received the Ad26.COV2.S COVID-19 vaccine or a placebo. This chain's CDR3 is CATSAQGSSPYEQYF. CDR3 nucleotide sequence: TGTGCCACCAGCGCACAGGGGTCTTCCCCCTACGAGCAGTACTTC.